What follows are 8 T cell receptor beta chains derived from one specimen sequenced in a study of cytomegalovirus exposure and HLA in healthy donors. PCR used 60 Vbeta primers and 13 Jbeta primers. Data came from immunoSEQ multiplex PCR; TCRdb stores just in-frame clones and leaves some out. The table shows under 250,000 clones, with roughly four fifths occurring only once. Material for sequencing was PBMCs. These receptors were obtained from a man under 40 in good health and CMV-seronegative.

Regarding this clone: Germline is not matched at one junction end, which may reflect a read error. The chain carries TRBV11-2 and TRBJ1-2; D ambiguous. The germline V gene has CDR1 SGHAT and CDR2 FQNNGV. This CDR3 region has 12 residues. The CDR3 DNA is TGTGCCAGCAGCTCAATCAGTTCTACGAGCGTTTTC. This translates into CASSSISSTSVF.

A few counts support this clone. The chain employs TRBV6-5 and TRBJ2-3; maybe TRBD2 (6 bases). The germline V gene has CDR1 MNHEY and CDR2 SVGAGI. Trimming stripped 6 bases from V and 0 bases from J, with 13 bases between. CDR3 length: 15 amino acids. CDR3 protein: CASRGTGLSTDTQYF. The CDR3 DNA reads TGTGCCAGCAGGGGGACGGGACTTAGCACAGATACGCAGTATTTT.

The chain joins TRBV19 to TRBJ1-2, with 7 bases aligning to TRBD1. The CDR3 is made up of 16 amino acids. V dropped 5 bases and J dropped 2; count of bases not matched to a gene: 11. The V gene's germline CDR1 is LNHDA and CDR2 SQIVND (reference sequence). CDR3 residues: CASSRAGGDKNYGYTF. Here the CDR3 DNA reads TGTGCCAGTAGTCGGGCAGGGGGTGATAAGAACTATGGCTACACCTTC.

The genes are TRBV7-9 and TRBJ2-1; D is perhaps TRBD2 (6 bases). Germline CDR1 is SEHNR and CDR2 is FQNEAQ (reference sequence). Trimming removed 4 bases at V and 5 bases at J, with 27 bases between. This CDR3 region has 19 residues. CDR3: CASSSKTFSGPFTNNEQFF. The CDR3 DNA is TGTGCCAGCAGCTCGAAAACGTTTAGCGGCCCCTTCACTAACAATGAGCAGTTCTTC.

The chain joins TRBV7-9 to TRBJ2-7, with D perhaps TRBD1 (6 bases). The V end was cut by 5 bases, the J end by 5 bases, with 10 bases between. Per germline, CDR1 SEHNR and CDR2 FQNEAQ (reference sequence). The CDR3 contains 12 residues. DNA of the CDR3: TGTGCCAGCAGCCACGGACAGAACGAGCAGTACTTC. This sequence encodes CASSHGQNEQYF.

The V and J genes are TRBV5-1 and TRBJ1-2; no definite D call. This CDR3 region has 14 residues. Between the trimmed V and J ends, which lost 0 bases and 7 bases, there was a span of 13 bases. Germline V lookup: CDR1 SGHRS, CDR2 YFSETQ. In DNA, the CDR3 is TGCGCCAGCAGCTTGGCCATGATAGGGAGTGGCTACACCTTC. This translates into CASSLAMIGSGYTF.

This rearrangement joins TRBV2 to TRBJ1-2, with TRBD1 as a possible D gene (5 bases). The length of the CDR3 is 13 residues. Germline CDR1 is SNHLY and CDR2 is FYNNEI. Trimming removed 2 bases from V and 3 bases from J, with 7 bases in between. The CDR3 region is CASSEFRDYGYTF. The CDR3 DNA reads TGTGCCAGCAGTGAATTCAGGGACTATGGCTACACCTTC.

The chain links TRBV2 to TRBJ2-3; 11 nucleotides align to TRBD2. Losses at the gene ends were 1 base for V and 4 bases for J; bases not matched to a gene: 4. This CDR3 is built from 16 residues. Germline lookup yields CDR1 SNHLY and CDR2 FYNNEI. CDR3 sequence reads: CASSEGLAGGSDTQYF. The CDR3 nucleotides read TGTGCCAGCAGTGAAGGGCTAGCGGGAGGATCAGATACGCAGTATTTT.